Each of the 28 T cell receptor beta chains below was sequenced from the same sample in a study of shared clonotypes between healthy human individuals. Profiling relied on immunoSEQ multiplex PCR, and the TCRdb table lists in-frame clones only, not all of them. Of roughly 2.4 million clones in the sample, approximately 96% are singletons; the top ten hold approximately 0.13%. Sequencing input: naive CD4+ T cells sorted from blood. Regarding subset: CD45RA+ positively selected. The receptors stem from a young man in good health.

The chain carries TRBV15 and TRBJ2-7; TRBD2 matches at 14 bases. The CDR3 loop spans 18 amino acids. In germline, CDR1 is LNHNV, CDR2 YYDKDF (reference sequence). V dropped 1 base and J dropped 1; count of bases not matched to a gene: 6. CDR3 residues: CATSRVAGLAGDSYEQYF. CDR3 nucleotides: TGTGCCACCAGCAGAGTGGCGGGACTAGCGGGGGATTCCTACGAGCAGTACTTC. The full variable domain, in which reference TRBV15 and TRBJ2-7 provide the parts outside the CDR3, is DAMVIQNPRYQVTQFGKPVTLSCSQTLNHNVMYWYQQKSSQAPKLLFHYYDKDFNNEADTPDNFQSRRPNTSFCFLDIRSPGLGDTAMYLCATSRVAGLAGDSYEQYFGPGTRLTVT.

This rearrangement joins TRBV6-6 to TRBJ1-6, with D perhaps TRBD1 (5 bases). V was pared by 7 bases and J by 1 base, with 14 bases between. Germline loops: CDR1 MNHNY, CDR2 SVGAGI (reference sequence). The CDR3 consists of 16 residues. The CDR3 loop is CASKRDPSSYNSPLHF. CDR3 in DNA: TGTGCCAGCAAGAGGGACCCTAGTTCCTATAATTCACCCCTCCACTTT.

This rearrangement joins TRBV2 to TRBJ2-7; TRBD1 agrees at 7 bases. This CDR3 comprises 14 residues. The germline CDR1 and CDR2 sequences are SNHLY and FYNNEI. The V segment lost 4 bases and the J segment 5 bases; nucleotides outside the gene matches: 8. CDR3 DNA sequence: TGTGCCAGCAGTGTAGGGGGCGCATTCGACGAGCAGTACTTC. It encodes CASSVGGAFDEQYF. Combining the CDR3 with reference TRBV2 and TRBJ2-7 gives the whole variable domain EPEVTQTPSHQVTQMGQEVILRCVPISNHLYFYWYRQILGQKVEFLVSFYNNEISEKSEIFDDQFSVERPDGSNFTLKIRSTKLEDSAMYFCASSVGGAFDEQYFGPGTRLTVT.

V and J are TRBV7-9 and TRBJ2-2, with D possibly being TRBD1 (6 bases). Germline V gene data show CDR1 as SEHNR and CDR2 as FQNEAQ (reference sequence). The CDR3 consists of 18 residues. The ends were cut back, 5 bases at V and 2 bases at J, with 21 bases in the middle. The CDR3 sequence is CASSAPLSGTLNTGELFF. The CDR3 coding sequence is TGTGCCAGCAGCGCACCCCTGTCCGGGACACTTAACACCGGGGAGCTGTTTTTT. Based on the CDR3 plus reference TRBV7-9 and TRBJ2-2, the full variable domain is DTGVSQNPRHKITKRGQNVTFRCDPISEHNRLYWYRQTLGQGPEFLTYFQNEAQLEKSRLLSDRFSAERPKGSFSTLEIQRTEQGDSAMYLCASSAPLSGTLNTGELFFGEGSRLTVL.

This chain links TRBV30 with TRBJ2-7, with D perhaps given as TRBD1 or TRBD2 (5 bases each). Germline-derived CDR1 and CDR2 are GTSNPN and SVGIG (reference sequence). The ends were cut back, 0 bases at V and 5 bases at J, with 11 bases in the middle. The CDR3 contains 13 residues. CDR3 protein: CAWSVRDLHEQYF. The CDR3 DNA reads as TGTGCCTGGAGTGTCAGGGACCTTCACGAGCAGTACTTC.

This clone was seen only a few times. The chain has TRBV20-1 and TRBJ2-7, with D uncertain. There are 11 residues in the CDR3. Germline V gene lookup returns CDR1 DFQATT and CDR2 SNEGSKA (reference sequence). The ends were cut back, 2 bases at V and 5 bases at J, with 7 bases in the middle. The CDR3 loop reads CSARRRHEQYF. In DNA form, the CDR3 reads TGCAGTGCTAGAAGGCGGCACGAGCAGTACTTC.

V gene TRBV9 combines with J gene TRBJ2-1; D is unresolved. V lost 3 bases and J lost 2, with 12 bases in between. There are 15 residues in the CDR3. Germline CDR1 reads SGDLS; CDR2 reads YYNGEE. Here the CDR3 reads CASSEGSGPYNEQFF. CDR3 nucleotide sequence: TGTGCCAGCAGCGAGGGATCCGGGCCCTACAATGAGCAGTTCTTC.

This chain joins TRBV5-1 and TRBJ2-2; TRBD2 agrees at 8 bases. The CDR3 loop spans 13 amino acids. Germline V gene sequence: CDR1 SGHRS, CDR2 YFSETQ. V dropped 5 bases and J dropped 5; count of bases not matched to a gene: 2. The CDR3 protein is CASRLAGTGELFF. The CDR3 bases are TGCGCCAGCAGGTTAGCGGGAACCGGGGAGCTGTTTTTT.

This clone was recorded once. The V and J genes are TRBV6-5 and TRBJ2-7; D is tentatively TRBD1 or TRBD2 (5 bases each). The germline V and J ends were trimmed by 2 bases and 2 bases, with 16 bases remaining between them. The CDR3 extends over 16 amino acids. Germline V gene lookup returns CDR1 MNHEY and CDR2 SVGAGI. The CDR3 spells CASSYNRDRGPYEQYF. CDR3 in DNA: TGTGCCAGCAGTTACAACCGGGACCGGGGTCCCTACGAGCAGTACTTC.

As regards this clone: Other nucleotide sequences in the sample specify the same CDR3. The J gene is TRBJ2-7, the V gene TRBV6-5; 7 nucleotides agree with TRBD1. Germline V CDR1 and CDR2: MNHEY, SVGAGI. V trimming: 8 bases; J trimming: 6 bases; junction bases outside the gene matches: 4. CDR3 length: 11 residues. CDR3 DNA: TGTGCCAGCCGACAGGGTCTCGAGCAGTACTTC. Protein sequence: CASRQGLEQYF.

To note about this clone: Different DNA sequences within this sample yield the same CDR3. CDR3: CAWSGGGSYNSPLHF. Written as DNA, the CDR3 is TGTGCCTGGAGTGGGGGGGGCTCCTATAATTCACCCCTCCACTTT. The J gene is TRBJ1-6, the V gene TRBV30, with D perhaps TRBD1 (5 bases). In germline, CDR1 is GTSNPN, CDR2 SVGIG (reference sequence). Trimming stripped 1 base from V and 0 bases from J, with 7 bases between. The CDR3 contains 15 residues. Full variable domain (outside the CDR3, taken from reference TRBV30 and TRBJ1-6): SQTIHQWPATLVQPVGSPLSLECTVEGTSNPNLYWYRQAAGRGLQLLFYSVGIGQISSEVPQNLSASRPQDRQFILSSKKLLLSDSGFYLCAWSGGGSYNSPLHFGNGTRLTVT.

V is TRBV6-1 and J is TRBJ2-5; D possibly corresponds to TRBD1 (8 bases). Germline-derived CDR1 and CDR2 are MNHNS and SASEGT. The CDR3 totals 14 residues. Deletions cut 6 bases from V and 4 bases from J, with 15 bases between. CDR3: CASRKTGGGETQYF. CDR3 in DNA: TGTGCCAGCAGGAAAACAGGGGGGGGAGAGACCCAGTACTTC.

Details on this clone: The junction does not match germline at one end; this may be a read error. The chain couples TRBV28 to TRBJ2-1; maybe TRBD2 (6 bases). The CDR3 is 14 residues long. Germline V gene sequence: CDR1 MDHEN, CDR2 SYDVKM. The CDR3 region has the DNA TGTGCCAGCACCGGAGGAGGGGCATACAATGAGCAGCTCTTC. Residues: CASTGGGAYNEQLF.

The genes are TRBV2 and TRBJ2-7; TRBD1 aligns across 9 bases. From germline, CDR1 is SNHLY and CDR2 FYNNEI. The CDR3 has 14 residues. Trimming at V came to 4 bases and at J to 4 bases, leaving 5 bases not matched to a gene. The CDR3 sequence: CASSVGQGSYEQYF. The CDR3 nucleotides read TGTGCCAGCAGTGTAGGACAGGGGAGTTACGAGCAGTACTTC.

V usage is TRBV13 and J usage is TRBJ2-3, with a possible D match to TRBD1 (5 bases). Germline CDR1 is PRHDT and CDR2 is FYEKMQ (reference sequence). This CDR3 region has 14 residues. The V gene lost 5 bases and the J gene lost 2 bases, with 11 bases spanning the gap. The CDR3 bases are TGTGCCAGCAGCCCACGACAGTTCACAGATACGCAGTATTTT. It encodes CASSPRQFTDTQYF.

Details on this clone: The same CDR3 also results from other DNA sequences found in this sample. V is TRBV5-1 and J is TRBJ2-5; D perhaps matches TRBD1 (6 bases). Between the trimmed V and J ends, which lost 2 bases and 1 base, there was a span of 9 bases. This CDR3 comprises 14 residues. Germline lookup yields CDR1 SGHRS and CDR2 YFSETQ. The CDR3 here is CASSLQGGQETQYF. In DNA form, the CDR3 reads TGCGCCAGCAGCTTACAGGGTGGCCAAGAGACCCAGTACTTC.

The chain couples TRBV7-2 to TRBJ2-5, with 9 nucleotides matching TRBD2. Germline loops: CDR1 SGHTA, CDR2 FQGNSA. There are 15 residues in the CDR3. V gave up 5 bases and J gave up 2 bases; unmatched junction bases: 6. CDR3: CASSVSGRVQETQYF. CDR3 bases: TGTGCCAGCAGCGTTAGCGGGAGAGTACAAGAGACCCAGTACTTC.

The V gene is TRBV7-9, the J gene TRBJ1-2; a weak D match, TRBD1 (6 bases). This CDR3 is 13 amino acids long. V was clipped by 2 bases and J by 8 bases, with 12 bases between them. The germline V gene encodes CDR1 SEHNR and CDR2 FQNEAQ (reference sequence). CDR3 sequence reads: CASSLQGHGGYTF. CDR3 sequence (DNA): TGTGCCAGCAGCTTACAGGGGCACGGAGGCTACACCTTC.

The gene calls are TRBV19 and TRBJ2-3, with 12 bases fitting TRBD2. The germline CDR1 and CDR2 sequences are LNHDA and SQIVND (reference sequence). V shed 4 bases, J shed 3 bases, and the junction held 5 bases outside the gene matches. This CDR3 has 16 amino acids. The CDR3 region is CASSTLAGGATDTQYF. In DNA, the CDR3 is TGTGCCAGTAGTACCCTAGCGGGGGGGGCAACAGATACGCAGTATTTT.

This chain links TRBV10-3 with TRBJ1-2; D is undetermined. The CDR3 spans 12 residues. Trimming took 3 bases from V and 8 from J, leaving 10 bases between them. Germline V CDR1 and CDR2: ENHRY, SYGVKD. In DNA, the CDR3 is TGTGCCATCAGTGACGGACTGCTGGGCTACACCTTC. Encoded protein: CAISDGLLGYTF.

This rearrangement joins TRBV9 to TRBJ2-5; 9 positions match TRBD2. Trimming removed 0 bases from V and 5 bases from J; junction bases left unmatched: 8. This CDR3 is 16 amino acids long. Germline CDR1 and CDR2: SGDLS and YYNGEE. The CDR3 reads CASSVGVAGEWETQYF. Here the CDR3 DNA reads TGTGCCAGCAGCGTAGGCGTAGCGGGAGAGTGGGAGACCCAGTACTTC.

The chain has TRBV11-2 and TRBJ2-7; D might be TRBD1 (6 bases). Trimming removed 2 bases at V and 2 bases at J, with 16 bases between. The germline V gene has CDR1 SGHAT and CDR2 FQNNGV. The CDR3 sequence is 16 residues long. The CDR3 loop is CASSLHPGAGPYEQYF. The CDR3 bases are TGTGCCAGCAGCTTACACCCAGGGGCTGGCCCCTACGAGCAGTACTTC. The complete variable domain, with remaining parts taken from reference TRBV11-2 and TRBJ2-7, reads EAGVAQSPRYKIIEKRQSVAFWCNPISGHATLYWYQQILGQGPKLLIQFQNNGVVDDSQLPKDRFSAERLKGVDSTLKIQPAKLEDSAVYLCASSLHPGAGPYEQYFGPGTRLTVT.

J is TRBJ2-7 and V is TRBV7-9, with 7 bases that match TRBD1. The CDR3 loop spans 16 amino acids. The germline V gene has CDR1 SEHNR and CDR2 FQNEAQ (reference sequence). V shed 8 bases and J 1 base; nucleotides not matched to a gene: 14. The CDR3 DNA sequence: TGTGCCAGCCTACCCCATTGGGTGGACAGGTCCTACGAGCAGTACTTC. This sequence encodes CASLPHWVDRSYEQYF.

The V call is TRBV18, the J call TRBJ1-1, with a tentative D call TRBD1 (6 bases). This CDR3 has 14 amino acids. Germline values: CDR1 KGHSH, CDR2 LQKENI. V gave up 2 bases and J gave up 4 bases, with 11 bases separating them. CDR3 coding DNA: TGTGCCAGCTCACCAGGGGGCGATGGCACTGAAGCTTTCTTT. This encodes CASSPGGDGTEAFF.

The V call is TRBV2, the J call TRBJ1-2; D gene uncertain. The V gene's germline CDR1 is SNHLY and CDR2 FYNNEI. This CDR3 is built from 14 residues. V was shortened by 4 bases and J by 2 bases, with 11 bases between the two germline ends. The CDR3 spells CASSADGSNYGYTF. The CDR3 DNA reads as TGTGCCAGCAGTGCAGACGGGTCAAACTATGGCTACACCTTC.

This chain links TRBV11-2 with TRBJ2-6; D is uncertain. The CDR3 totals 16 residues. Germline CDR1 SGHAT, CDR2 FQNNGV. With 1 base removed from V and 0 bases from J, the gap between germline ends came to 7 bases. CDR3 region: CASSLGFLSGANVLTF. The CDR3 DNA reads TGTGCCAGCAGCTTAGGATTTCTCTCTGGGGCCAACGTCCTGACTTTC. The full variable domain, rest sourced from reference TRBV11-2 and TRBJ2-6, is EAGVAQSPRYKIIEKRQSVAFWCNPISGHATLYWYQQILGQGPKLLIQFQNNGVVDDSQLPKDRFSAERLKGVDSTLKIQPAKLEDSAVYLCASSLGFLSGANVLTFGAGSRLTVL.

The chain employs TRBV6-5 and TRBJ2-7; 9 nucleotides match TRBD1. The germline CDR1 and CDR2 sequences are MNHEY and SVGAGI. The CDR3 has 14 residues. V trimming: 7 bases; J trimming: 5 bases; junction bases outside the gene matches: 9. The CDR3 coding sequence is TGTGCCAGCAAACCCGGACAGGGGAGCCACGAGCAGTACTTC. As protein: CASKPGQGSHEQYF.

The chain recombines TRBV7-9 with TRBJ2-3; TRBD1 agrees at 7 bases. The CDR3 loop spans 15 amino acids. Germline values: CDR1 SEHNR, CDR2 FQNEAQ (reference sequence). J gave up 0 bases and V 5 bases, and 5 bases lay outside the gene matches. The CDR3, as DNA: TGTGCCAGCAGCCCCGACAGGGTTAGCACAGATACGCAGTATTTT. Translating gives CASSPDRVSTDTQYF.